The 5 T cell receptor beta chains in this list originate from one sample, sequenced in a study of B cell selection in AIRE deficiency (dated by TCRdb to the late 2010s). The library came from the immunoSEQ multiplex PCR assay. As stored in TCRdb, this immuneACCESS dataset retains in-frame rearrangements with V and J assigned. A fraction of the clones does not appear; measured against another copy, unresolved V genes explain less than half of the discrepancy, and the remainder lacks a known reason. For this sample there are tens of thousands of clones; approximately 96% appear just once. In total, the top ten clones hold 0.2% to 0.25% of the sample. Conventional CD4 T cells were sorted as cells that were CD4+CD127+. Sequencing was performed on conventional CD4+ T cells sorted from PBMCs. The receptor set was obtained from a human donor with AIRE deficiency.

The chain is built from TRBV5-8 and TRBJ1-4; TRBD1 aligns across 10 bases. CDR1 and CDR2 from the germline V gene are SGHTS and YDEGEE. The CDR3 has 16 residues. V was clipped by 4 bases and J by 4 bases; unmatched bases: 7. CDR3 nucleotide sequence: TGTGCCAGCAGCCAAGACAGGGGGCAAGATAATGAAAAACTGTTTTTT. Amino acids: CASSQDRGQDNEKLFF.

The rearrangement uses TRBV6-6 and TRBJ2-4, with D possibly matching TRBD1 (5 bases). Trimming removed 2 bases from V and 1 base from J, with 6 bases in between. The CDR3 extends over 14 amino acids. Per the germline V gene, CDR1 is MNHNY and CDR2 is SVGAGI (reference sequence). DNA for the CDR3: TGTGCCAGCAGTTACCCAGGGGCCAAAAACATTCAGTACTTC. Residues: CASSYPGAKNIQYF.

J is TRBJ1-3 and V is TRBV11-2; tentatively, D is TRBD1 (6 bases). The germline V gene encodes CDR1 SGHAT and CDR2 FQNNGV. The CDR3 is 15 residues long. V lost 1 base and J 8 bases, leaving 15 bases between the germline ends. The CDR3 DNA sequence: TGTGCCAGCAGCTTAGTCACAGGGAGGGCTGACACCATATATTTT. It translates to CASSLVTGRADTIYF.

This chain connects TRBV25-1 to TRBJ1-3; no definite D call. Germline V gene sequence: CDR1 MGHDK, CDR2 SYGVNS. V was cut by 2 bases and J by 1 base, with 12 bases left in between. CDR3 length equals 16 residues. This chain's CDR3 is CASSEVGLSSGNTIYF. The CDR3, as DNA: TGTGCCAGCAGTGAAGTAGGACTGTCGTCTGGAAACACCATATATTTT.

This clone showed up just once. As DNA, the CDR3 is TGTGCCAGCAGCTGGCCGCAGGGGAACACTGAAGCTTTCTTT. Its protein is CASSWPQGNTEAFF. V usage is TRBV7-9 and J usage is TRBJ1-1; D might be TRBD1 (5 bases). From germline, CDR1 is SEHNR and CDR2 FQNEAQ (reference sequence). There are 14 residues in the CDR3. The V end was cut by 4 bases, the J end by 1 base, with 10 bases between.